Listed here are 10 T cell receptor beta chains from one sample, sequenced in a study of beta chain features in type 1 diabetes. The authors reverse transcribed all of the isolated RNA, so sequencing captured expressed TCRB transcripts. Only in-frame clones appear in the TCRdb table, and some are missing; sequencing was by immunoSEQ multiplex PCR. Here the sample spans a few hundred thousand clones, less than 35% being singletons. The specimen sequenced was central memory CD4+ T cells from blood. Receptor source: a man aged 30 to 39 in good health.

The CDR3 DNA reads as TGTGCCAGCAGCCTAACGGGTCCCGATGGCTACACCTTC. It codes for CASSLTGPDGYTF. The chain uses TRBV7-2 and TRBJ1-2; D gene uncertain. In germline, CDR1 is SGHTA, CDR2 FQGNSA. Between the trimmed V and J ends, which lost 5 bases and 6 bases, there was a span of 13 bases. This CDR3 is built from 13 residues.

This clone was observed a few times. The chain has TRBV6-1 and TRBJ2-1; tentative D call: TRBD2 (6 bases). In germline, CDR1 is MNHNS, CDR2 SASEGT. Trimming removed 5 bases at V and 7 bases at J, with 12 bases between. The CDR3 consists of 13 residues. The CDR3 region has the DNA TGTGCCAGCAGTAGCGGGCCGGGGAATGAGCAGTTCTTC. Residues: CASSSGPGNEQFF.

V gene TRBV25-1 combines with J gene TRBJ2-3; 9 bases are shared with TRBD1. With 5 bases clipped from V and 1 base from J, the junction kept 10 bases outside the gene matches. The CDR3 is 17 residues long. Looked up from germline, CDR1 is MGHDK and CDR2 is SYGVNS. CDR3 protein: CASSPTGTGFGTDTQYF. The CDR3 coding sequence is TGTGCCAGCAGTCCTACCGGGACAGGGTTTGGCACAGATACGCAGTATTTT.

V and J are TRBV18 and TRBJ1-6, with D possibly being TRBD1 (5 bases). The length of the CDR3 is 14 residues. Per germline, CDR1 KGHSH and CDR2 LQKENI. The V gene lost 2 bases and the J gene lost 10 bases, with 12 bases spanning the gap. CDR3 DNA: TGTGCCAGCTCACCATCGGGGGGTGGCTCACCCCTCCACTTT. Amino acid sequence: CASSPSGGGSPLHF.

V gene TRBV7-9 combines with J gene TRBJ2-3; TRBD2 might be the D (6 bases). The CDR3 consists of 15 residues. CDR1 is SEHNR, CDR2 FQNEAQ, per germline (reference sequence). V was trimmed by 8 bases and J by 6 bases, leaving 21 bases between them. This CDR3 reads CASRTRLGGRDTQYF. DNA of the CDR3: TGTGCCAGCCGGACCAGACTAGGAGGGAGGGATACGCAGTATTTT.

Notes on this clone: This could be a read error, since a much larger clone is one nucleotide away. The same CDR3 arises from other DNA sequences in this sample as well. The chain links TRBV18 to TRBJ1-2, with 8 bases identical to TRBD1. Germline V gene lookup returns CDR1 KGHSH and CDR2 LQKENI. The CDR3 runs to 14 residues. V dropped 4 bases and J dropped 8; count of bases not matched to a gene: 9. In nucleotides, the CDR3 is TGTGCCAGCTCACTCGGGACAGGCCCGCGGGGCTACACCTTC. Protein product: CASSLGTGPRGYTF.

The rearrangement joins TRBV2 to TRBJ2-7, with D maybe TRBD1 (6 bases). V lost 0 bases to trimming and J lost 8 bases, with 11 bases between them. Per the germline V gene, CDR1 is SNHLY and CDR2 is FYNNEI. The CDR3 runs to 13 residues. The CDR3 loop is CASSEALQGKQYF. The CDR3 nucleotides read TGTGCCAGCAGTGAAGCGCTTCAGGGGAAGCAGTACTTC.

This chain joins TRBV27 and TRBJ2-7; 9 positions match TRBD1. Germline V gene data show CDR1 as MNHEY and CDR2 as SMNVEV (reference sequence). This CDR3 has 13 residues. The J segment lost 3 bases and the V segment lost 10 bases, leaving 7 bases of the junction unmatched. Here the CDR3 reads CATARDRDYEQYF. Here the CDR3 DNA reads TGTGCCACCGCCCGGGACAGGGACTACGAGCAGTACTTC.

V usage is TRBV5-1 and J usage is TRBJ2-1; 10 positions agree with TRBD2. V was clipped by 2 bases and J by 0 bases; unmatched bases: 5. The CDR3 sequence is 17 residues long. Germline CDR1 is SGHRS and CDR2 is YFSETQ. The CDR3 loop is CASSFGTSAFSYNEQFF. The CDR3 coding sequence is TGCGCCAGCAGCTTCGGGACTAGCGCTTTCTCCTACAATGAGCAGTTCTTC.

The V gene is TRBV5-4, the J gene TRBJ2-3, with a tentative D call TRBD2 (6 bases). Germline V gene lookup returns CDR1 SGHNT and CDR2 YYREEE (reference sequence). V dropped 1 base and J dropped 5 bases, with 14 bases sitting between them. This CDR3 has 15 residues. CDR3 sequence reads: CASSLSSASRDTQYF. The CDR3 bases are TGTGCCAGCAGCTTGTCTAGCGCCTCCCGAGATACGCAGTATTTT.